This T cell receptor beta chain was captured in a study of blood T cell repertoires in COVID-19. Study summary: Acute and convalescent COVID-19 samples came from the United States, Italy and Spain. PBMCs, B-cell-depleted T cells, or T cells were the source of the cDNA or gDNA that made up the material.

The CDR3 is 13 residues long. The germline V gene has CDR1 SNHLY and CDR2 FYNNEI. Trimming cost V 3 bases and J 6 bases, with 11 bases left between them. Original handling: Using reference gene primer amplification, nucleated cell counts were estimated. Libraries were prepared by immunoSEQ multiplex PCR; TCRdb keeps only in-frame clonotypes and omits some of them. The D gene and trimming were derived from the DNA, and the V and J assignments and clone size from that table. The repertoire holds 30,000 to 45,000 clones, nearly 90% seen once, with approximately 10% in the top ten. Material: peripheral blood. This chain connects TRBV2 to TRBJ1-1, with D unresolved. This clonotype was obtained from a man aged 60 to 69 with active COVID-19. CDR3 sequence: CASSDMGRSEAFF. The DNA for the CDR3 is TGTGCCAGCAGTGATATGGGGAGGTCTGAAGCTTTCTTT.